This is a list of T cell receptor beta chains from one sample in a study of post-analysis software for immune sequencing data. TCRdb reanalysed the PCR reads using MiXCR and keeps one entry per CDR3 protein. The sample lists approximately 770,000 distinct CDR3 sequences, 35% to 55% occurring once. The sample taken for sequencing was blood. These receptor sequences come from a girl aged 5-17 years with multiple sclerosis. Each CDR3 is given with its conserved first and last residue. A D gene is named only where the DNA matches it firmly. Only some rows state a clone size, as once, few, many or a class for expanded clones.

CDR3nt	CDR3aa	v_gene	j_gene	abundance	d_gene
TGTGCCAGCAGCCTCGGACTAGCGGGGGCCTACGAGCAGTACTTC	CASSLGLAGAYEQYF	TRBV12-3/TRBV12-4	TRBJ2-7	many	TRBD2
TGCAGTGCGGCCCCGGGCGGGGGGACGCAGTATTTT	CSAAPGGGTQYF	TRBV20-1	TRBJ2-3	.	TRBD2
TGTGCCAGCCCCCGGACACCAAATACGCAGTATTTT	CASPRTPNTQYF	TRBV6-4	TRBJ2-3	few	.
TGTGCCAGCAGCTTAGCGCTAGCGGGAGGGGCAGATACGCAGTATTTT	CASSLALAGGADTQYF	TRBV7-3	TRBJ2-3	.	TRBD2
TGTGCCAGCAGCCAAGACAGAGGGGAAGTCGAAAAACTGTTTTTT	CASSQDRGEVEKLFF	TRBV3-1	TRBJ1-4	few	.
TGTGCCAGCAGCTTACCTGGGGGGGATTTGGTTTTTATCTACGAGCAGTACTTC	CASSLPGGDLVFIYEQYF	TRBV7-8	TRBJ2-7	.	TRBD2
TGTGCCACCAGCAGAGATCTTCAAGAGACCCAGTACTTC	CATSRDLQETQYF	TRBV15	TRBJ2-5	few	.
TGTGCCAGCAGCCAAGGGGTTAGCGGGAGGGCCTCTTACAATGAGCAGTTCTTC	CASSQGVSGRASYNEQFF	TRBV4-2	TRBJ2-1	.	TRBD2
TGTGCCAGCAGTTCCTCCAGGACAGGATCTAACTATGGCTACACCTTC	CASSSSRTGSNYGYTF	TRBV6-5	TRBJ1-2	few	TRBD1
TGCAGTGCTAGGGGGGCTACTCTAGCGGGAGGGCCCCAGACCCAGTACTTC	CSARGATLAGGPQTQYF	TRBV20-1	TRBJ2-5	.	TRBD2
TGTGCCAGCAGCCACGGCGATTTGGACGCCATATATTTT	CASSHGDLDAIYF	TRBV3-1	TRBJ1-3	.	.
TGCGGCGTTGAAGGCAGGGTTGGAACAGATACGCAGTATTTT	CGVEGRVGTDTQYF	TRBV29-1	TRBJ2-3	.	.
TGTGCCAGCAGCTCTCTCGCGGGAGGGGGTTTGGGGCAGTACTTC	CASSSLAGGGLGQYF	TRBV7-2	TRBJ2-7	.	TRBD2
TGCAGTGCAAGACTGGACGGCCGCTACAATGAGCAGTTCTTC	CSARLDGRYNEQFF	TRBV20-1	TRBJ2-1	.	.
TGTGCCAGCAGCTTCCCCCGGGACGGAGACAATGAGCAGTTCTTC	CASSFPRDGDNEQFF	TRBV7-9	TRBJ2-1	.	.
TGCAGCGTTGAAGCCCTATTTGGGTTCCGGGCGAATCTAAGCTCCTACAATGAGCAGTTCTTC	CSVEALFGFRANLSSYNEQFF	TRBV29-1	TRBJ2-1	.	.
TGTGCCAGCAGCAAAGCCCTAGCTCACCCAGGCAATGAGCAGTTCTTC	CASSKALAHPGNEQFF	TRBV21-1	TRBJ2-1	.	.
TGTGCCAGCAGTTTCTCTAGCGGGAGCACAGATACGCAGTATTTT	CASSFSSGSTDTQYF	TRBV27	TRBJ2-3	.	TRBD2
TGTGCCAGCTCCCGGGACTCAAGACTAGCCAAAAACATTCAGTACTTC	CASSRDSRLAKNIQYF	TRBV12-3/TRBV12-4	TRBJ2-4	.	.
TGCAGCGTTGAAGTGGATCGCAGGGGGCCCGGTACCTACGAGCAGTACTTC	CSVEVDRRGPGTYEQYF	TRBV29-1	TRBJ2-7	.	TRBD1
TGCAGTGCTACCCATGGAGGGCCCTCCTACGAGCAGTACTTC	CSATHGGPSYEQYF	TRBV20-1	TRBJ2-7	.	.
TGTGCCAGCAGCTTAGTGCCCCCTCTAGCGGGAGGATACAATGAGCAGTTCTTC	CASSLVPPLAGGYNEQFF	TRBV7-2	TRBJ2-1	few	TRBD2
TGCAGTGCATACGGACTACCGGGGGAGACCCAGTACTTC	CSAYGLPGETQYF	TRBV20-1	TRBJ2-5	.	.
TGCAGCGTTGACGGTCCAGGGGAAGCTTTCTTT	CSVDGPGEAFF	TRBV29-1	TRBJ1-1	.	.
TGCAGTGCTAGAGCGCGGGAGGGTTCGGTACTTGGGTACTTC	CSARAREGSVLGYF	TRBV20-1	TRBJ2-5	.	TRBD2
TGTGCCAGCAGTACGGGAGTGATATCGGGAGCTAATGAAAAACTGTTTTTT	CASSTGVISGANEKLFF	TRBV12-3/TRBV12-4	TRBJ1-4	few	.
TGTGCCAGCAGTGTGGCTAGCGGGAGGTACGAGCAGTACTTC	CASSVASGRYEQYF	TRBV27	TRBJ2-7	.	TRBD2
TGTGCCAGCAGTACCCGGGTCGGGGTCAGCTCCTACAATGAGCAGTTCTTC	CASSTRVGVSSYNEQFF	TRBV27	TRBJ2-1	.	.
TGTGCCAGCAGCGTACAAGCGGGAGGGGTATATGAGCAGTTCTTC	CASSVQAGGVYEQFF	TRBV9	TRBJ2-1	.	TRBD2
TGTGCCATCAGGGAGACTAGCGGGAGTCTCGGGAACATTCAGTACTTC	CAIRETSGSLGNIQYF	TRBV10-3	TRBJ2-4	few	TRBD2
TGTGCCAGCAGTTTTAGGAGCACAGATACGCAGTATTTT	CASSFRSTDTQYF	TRBV27	TRBJ2-3	.	.
TGTGCCAGCAGCCCTTGGGGCAGTACCTACGAGCAGTACTTC	CASSPWGSTYEQYF	TRBV7-2	TRBJ2-7	few	.
TGTGCCACCAGCAGAGATTCGGGGGGATGGGATTCACCCCTCCACTTT	CATSRDSGGWDSPLHF	TRBV15	TRBJ1-6	.	.
TGCAGTGCTAGAGCGACAGGGGGCGTCTACAATGAGCAGTTCTTC	CSARATGGVYNEQFF	TRBV20-1	TRBJ2-1	.	TRBD1
TGTGCCAGCTACCTCAACAGGGGCGAGCAGTACTTC	CASYLNRGEQYF	TRBV6-1	TRBJ2-7	few	TRBD1
TGCAGTGCGATCGGGACAGGGGGGCATGAGACCCAGTACTTC	CSAIGTGGHETQYF	TRBV20-1	TRBJ2-5	.	TRBD1
TGTGCCAGCAGCCCGCGGACACGTAATGAAAAACTGTTTTTT	CASSPRTRNEKLFF	TRBV27	TRBJ1-4	.	.
TGCGCCAGCAGCCAATTCCGGACTGAATATTCGTCTAACACCGGGGAGCTGTTTTTT	CASSQFRTEYSSNTGELFF	TRBV4-3	TRBJ2-2	.	.
TGTGCCACCAGCAGAGGGGGACAACAGTACTTC	CATSRGGQQYF	TRBV15	TRBJ2-7	.	.
TGTGCCACCAGCGAAGGCGTTCAGCCCCAGCATTTT	CATSEGVQPQHF	TRBV24-1	TRBJ1-5	.	.
TGTGCCAGCAGAGGGGGAGCCCGCTATGGCTACACCTTC	CASRGGARYGYTF	TRBV6-6	TRBJ1-2	few	.
TGTGCCAGCAGCCGGACAGGGCCGGGCGAGCAGTACTTC	CASSRTGPGEQYF	TRBV7-6	TRBJ2-7	few	TRBD1
TGTGCCAGCAGTGAACGACAGGCCGGCTCCTACGAGCAGTACTTC	CASSERQAGSYEQYF	TRBV25-1	TRBJ2-7	few	.
TGCAGCGTTGAAACGACAGGGAGCGGGCCCCAGCATTTT	CSVETTGSGPQHF	TRBV29-1	TRBJ1-5	few	TRBD1
TGTGCCAGCAGCTTATTGGTTAGCGGGAGGGCCTCCTACAATGAGCAGTTCTTC	CASSLLVSGRASYNEQFF	TRBV7-8	TRBJ2-1	few	TRBD2
TGCGCCAGCAGCCAAGATCTGGGACAGGGAACCCACGAGCAGTACTTC	CASSQDLGQGTHEQYF	TRBV4-3	TRBJ2-7	once	TRBD1
TGTGCCAGCAGCGCAAGACAGGGGGTCTACGAGCAGTACTTC	CASSARQGVYEQYF	TRBV11-2	TRBJ2-7	.	TRBD1
TGCAGCACTTTCTATACGCCGGGACCCTCGTACAATGAGCAGTTCTTC	CSTFYTPGPSYNEQFF	TRBV29-1	TRBJ2-1	.	.
TGTGCCAGCAGCTTAGGACAGGGGGACACTGAAGCTTTCTTT	CASSLGQGDTEAFF	TRBV7-3	TRBJ1-1	.	TRBD1
TGTGCCAGCAGTTTTCTAACGGACCAAGAGACCCAGTACTTC	CASSFLTDQETQYF	TRBV12-3/TRBV12-4	TRBJ2-5	few	.